This T cell receptor beta chain was found in a study of shared clonotypes between healthy human individuals. The germline V gene encodes CDR1 MNHNS and CDR2 SASEGT. The CDR3 covers 16 residues. V dropped 2 bases and J dropped 7; count of bases not matched to a gene: 7. This clone was recorded only once. The repertoire was sequenced with immunoSEQ multiplex PCR; TCRdb's copy has only in-frame clones and lacks some. The table lists about 690,000 clones, 90% of them singletons. The origin of this receptor is a man aged 18 to 30 in good health. Some clones in this sample may be carry-over from other donors' samples. Sequenced: memory CD8+ T cells from PBMCs. Described subset: CD45RO+ cells pooled with CCR7-negative TemRA cells. This rearrangement joins TRBV6-1 to TRBJ2-1; 11 bases align to TRBD2. Here the CDR3 DNA reads TGTGCCAGCAGTGAACCCACTAGCGGGAGTTTGAATGAGCAGTTCTTC. The encoded protein is CASSEPTSGSLNEQFF.